This T cell receptor beta chain was sequenced in a study of OX40 agonist ivuxolimab in advanced cancers. A note on the overall study: Ivuxolimab was a fully human IgG2 agonistic monoclonal antibody targeting the costimulatory receptor OX40 (CD134). Intravenous ivuxolimab was administered to patients every 2 weeks at six dose levels: 0.01, 0.1, 0.3, 1.5, 3 and 10 mg/kg. In the dose-escalation cohort, 65% to 85% of patients were male, and the mean age was approximately 60 years with a range of about 20 to 80. Peripheral TCRbeta sequencing aimed to test whether ivuxolimab altered TCR sequence diversity and caused clonal T-cell expansion. Of the approximately 50 patients in dose escalation, approximately 20 had hepatocellular carcinoma, around 15 had melanoma, 9 had renal cell carcinoma and 9 had head and neck cancer. Partial responses were achieved by three dose-escalation patients, of whom one had hepatocellular carcinoma and two had cutaneous melanoma. Prior anti-PD-1, anti-PD-L1 or anti-CTLA-4 therapy was permitted, and checkpoint inhibitors had been received by roughly two fifths of dose-escalation patients. The paper describes the monotherapy dose-escalation part (N = 52 patients) of the phase I trial of ivuxolimab. The study at large found these results: Low levels of normalized T-cell clonal expansion were also seen in some patients who did not respond. Clonal expansion of both CD4+ and CD8+ blood T cells was observed from baseline to week 6 at doses 0.1 to 3.0 mg/kg. After ivuxolimab, more expanded clones were found on average in CD8+ T cells than in CD4+ T cells. Partial responders in the 0.1-3.0 mg/kg groups had among the lowest normalized peripheral clonal expansion, especially among CD8+ T cells. Which antigens the clonally expanded peripheral T cells were specific for was not determined.

The sample holds one count of this clone. No antigen is known for it. Base qualities are not recorded, but no much larger clone differs from it by a single base. In the germline V gene, CDR1 corresponds to SQVTM and CDR2 to ANQGSEA. Compared with germline, V lacks 6 bases and J lacks 7 bases; bases without a gene match: 11. The CDR3 contains 15 residues, cysteine and phenylalanine counted. The retained sequence is limited to the CDR3, 45 bases, with the frame set at the first base. The trial excluded patients who had a history of autoimmune disease or were on systemic immunosuppression. Peripheral blood for TCR sequencing was drawn from every dose cohort at baseline, at cycle 4 day 1 and at cycle 7 day 1. Samples came from an open-label, multicenter, first-in-human phase I dose-escalation trial of ivuxolimab. Adults with locally advanced or metastatic melanoma, renal cell carcinoma, hepatocellular carcinoma or head and neck squamous cell carcinoma were enrolled in the trial. Before TCR sequencing, CD4+ T cells and CD8+ T cells from peripheral blood were sorted into separate populations.

Genomic DNA was extracted from sorted cells for sequencing of the TCRbeta CDR3 region. The immunoSEQ Assay was used to sequence the TCRbeta CDR3 regions. The table was pulled from immuneACCESS by TCRdb, which kept in-frame rearrangements only. Such tables lose some clones; where checked, under half of the loss comes from unresolved V genes, and the rest has no known cause. This sample has approximately 40,000 clones in its table, and 83% of those were observed once. Approximately 22% of the sample belongs to the ten largest clones. The rearranged chain carries TRBV29-1 and TRBJ2-1; the central 11 bases match TRBD2. The specimen comprised CD4+ or CD8+ T cells sorted from blood, sampled in a trial of the OX40 agonist ivuxolimab. The sequence was collected from an adult with an advanced solid tumor such as melanoma, head and neck, liver or kidney cancer. DNA sequence: TGCAGCGTCACGAAGCTAGCGGGAGGCCGTAATGAGCAGTTCTTC. This gives the protein CSVTKLAGGRNEQFF.